This passage covers 18 T cell receptor beta chains from one sample sequenced in a study of blood T cell repertoires in COVID-19. Here immunoSEQ multiplex PCR was the method, and the copy in TCRdb shows in-frame clones only, minus some. This repertoire shows 130,000 or so clones, about four fifths found once; its top ten account for under 20%. Sequences were obtained from peripheral blood. The receptors here all came from a man between 60 and 75 years old with active or convalescent COVID-19.

This rearrangement joins TRBV29-1 to TRBJ2-7, with 13 bases lining up with TRBD2. Germline V gene data show CDR1 as SQVTM and CDR2 as ANQGSEA. The CDR3 is 14 amino acids. The V and J ends lost 3 bases and 5 bases, in that order; junction bases with no gene match: 4. The DNA for the CDR3 is TGCAGCGTTGACCTTGGACTAGCGGGAGACGAGCAGTACTTC. This codes for CSVDLGLAGDEQYF.

V is TRBV5-4 and J is TRBJ2-1; TRBD2 matches 8 bases. From germline, CDR1 is SGHNT and CDR2 YYREEE (reference sequence). The CDR3 loop spans 16 amino acids. Trimming cost V 4 bases and J 4 bases; bases outside gene matches: 10. This CDR3 reads CASSDRGGRSYNEQFF. Written as DNA, the CDR3 is TGTGCCAGCAGCGATCGAGGCGGGAGGTCTTACAATGAGCAGTTCTTC.

The chain combines TRBV29-1 with TRBJ2-3; TRBD2 matches at 7 bases. The CDR3 is 14 residues long. The V segment lost 5 bases and the J segment 5 bases; nucleotides outside the gene matches: 10. The germline V gene has CDR1 SQVTM and CDR2 ANQGSEA. In nucleotides, the CDR3 is TGCAGCGTTAACCGGGAGGCCAGGGTAGATACGCAGTATTTT. It yields the protein CSVNREARVDTQYF.

This clone appeared a few times. The chain links TRBV4-1 to TRBJ1-5, with D perhaps TRBD1 (6 bases). The germline V gene encodes CDR1 MGHRA and CDR2 YSYEKL. The CDR3 is made up of 14 amino acids. V lost 5 bases to trimming and J lost 10 bases, with 18 bases between them. The CDR3 DNA reads as TGCGCCAGCAGCTTCGGACAGTCGCATCGACCCCAGCATTTT. It translates to CASSFGQSHRPQHF.

This clone has a handful of counts. The chain has TRBV4-1 and TRBJ1-5; D is uncertain. Germline V lookup: CDR1 MGHRA, CDR2 YSYEKL. The V end was cut by 0 bases, the J end by 5 bases, with 11 bases between. The CDR3 is 15 amino acids. CDR3 amino acids: CASSQDWRPDQPQHF. The DNA of the CDR3 is TGCGCCAGCAGCCAAGATTGGAGGCCAGATCAGCCCCAGCATTTT.

The CDR3 loop is CAWSESYNEQFF. The CDR3 DNA sequence: TGTGCCTGGAGTGAGAGCTACAATGAGCAGTTCTTC. The chain links TRBV30 to TRBJ2-1; D is undetermined. From germline, CDR1 is GTSNPN and CDR2 SVGIG (reference sequence). This CDR3 is built from 12 residues. The V and J ends lost 1 base and 3 bases respectively, with 4 bases between them.

The chain joins TRBV9 to TRBJ2-5, with D possibly TRBD2 on 5 matching bases. V shed 0 bases and J shed 6 bases, with 9 bases lying between them. This CDR3 region has 13 residues. Looked up from germline, CDR1 is SGDLS and CDR2 is YYNGEE. CDR3 region: CASSVDPGKTQYF. As DNA, the CDR3 is TGTGCCAGCAGCGTAGACCCGGGAAAGACCCAGTACTTC.

The chain employs TRBV5-4 and TRBJ2-3; 12 bases match TRBD2. Trimming removed 7 bases from V and 3 bases from J; junction bases left unmatched: 9. Looked up from germline, CDR1 is SGHNT and CDR2 is YYREEE (reference sequence). CDR3 length: 16 residues. The CDR3 here is CASVPSGRAGTDTQYF. CDR3 nucleotide sequence: TGTGCCAGCGTCCCTAGCGGGAGGGCCGGGACAGATACGCAGTATTTT.

This rearrangement joins TRBV15 to TRBJ1-6, with D possibly matching TRBD1 (6 bases). Trimming left V 0 bases short and J 1 base short, with 13 bases between. Germline values: CDR1 LNHNV, CDR2 YYDKDF (reference sequence). This CDR3 spans 18 amino acids. The CDR3 sequence: CATSRERGQGSYNSPLHF. CDR3 bases: TGTGCCACCAGCAGAGAGAGAGGGCAGGGGTCCTATAATTCACCCCTCCACTTT.

This clone was picked up a small number of times. The chain uses TRBV6-5 and TRBJ1-1; D might be TRBD1 (5 bases). The CDR3 contains 16 residues. V was shortened by 1 base and J by 0 bases, with 12 bases between the two germline ends. In germline, CDR1 is MNHEY, CDR2 SVGAGI. Here the CDR3 DNA reads TGTGCCAGCAGTTACTTCGTTGGGGGGATGAACACTGAAGCTTTCTTT. Its protein is CASSYFVGGMNTEAFF.

The chain joins TRBV7-9 to TRBJ2-1; 9 bases map to TRBD2. The CDR3 sequence is 16 residues long. With V trimmed by 5 bases and J by 5 bases, 10 bases remained unmatched. CDR1 is SEHNR, CDR2 FQNEAQ, per germline (reference sequence). CDR3 DNA: TGTGCCAGCAGCAAAAGAAGGACTAGCGAACACAATGAGCAGTTCTTC. It specifies CASSKRRTSEHNEQFF.

The chain has TRBV6-5 and TRBJ1-4; D is perhaps TRBD1 (5 bases). Germline V gene sequence: CDR1 MNHEY, CDR2 SVGAGI. Trimming left V 8 bases short and J 5 bases short, with 15 bases between. The CDR3 loop spans 14 amino acids. The CDR3 protein is CASRTREGNEKLFF. CDR3 DNA: TGTGCCAGCCGAACTCGGGAGGGGAATGAAAAACTGTTTTTT.

This chain links TRBV5-4 with TRBJ2-3, with 7 positions matching TRBD1. Trimming at V came to 4 bases and at J to 6 bases, leaving 8 bases not matched to a gene. CDR3 length equals 14 residues. Germline CDR1 is SGHNT and CDR2 is YYREEE (reference sequence). CDR3 loop: CASSHWDSRDTQYF. The DNA for the CDR3 is TGTGCCAGCAGCCACTGGGACAGTCGGGATACGCAGTATTTT.

The J gene is TRBJ2-1, the V gene TRBV27; 11 positions match TRBD2. V lost 2 bases, J lost 7 bases, and 13 bases stayed unmatched. The CDR3 has 18 amino acids. The germline gives CDR1 MNHEY, CDR2 SMNVEV (reference sequence). The chain's CDR3 is CASSLRPRLAGGQNEQFF. CDR3 sequence (DNA): TGTGCCAGCAGTTTACGCCCCCGGCTAGCGGGAGGCCAGAATGAGCAGTTCTTC.

The chain combines TRBV9 with TRBJ2-5; 14 bases fit TRBD2. CDR1 and CDR2 from the germline V gene are SGDLS and YYNGEE. There are 15 residues in the CDR3. The trim removed 4 bases at V and 9 bases at J, leaving 8 bases unmatched. The CDR3 bases are TGTGCCAGCAGCCCGGGACTAGCGGGAGTGGGGGCCCAGTACTTC. Translation gives CASSPGLAGVGAQYF.

The CDR3: CASSQDEAGFVEQYF. CDR3 sequence (DNA): TGTGCCAGCAGCCAAGACGAGGCAGGGTTCGTCGAGCAGTACTTC. V gene TRBV3-1 (or the pseudogene TRBV3-2) combines with J gene TRBJ2-7, with a tentative D call TRBD1 (5 bases). The V end was cut by 0 bases, the J end by 6 bases, with 15 bases between. There are 15 residues in the CDR3. Germline-derived CDR1 and CDR2 are LGHDT and YNNKEL (reference sequence).

The chain carries TRBV29-1 and TRBJ1-1; D unresolved. The length of the CDR3 is 10 residues. Germline CDR1 is SQVTM and CDR2 is ANQGSEA. V was clipped by 6 bases and J by 6 bases, with 8 bases between them. For the CDR3, the DNA is TGCAGCGTCGAGGGTCCTGAAGCTTTCTTT. Translating it yields CSVEGPEAFF.

This chain joins TRBV27 and TRBJ1-5, with 7 bases matching TRBD1. The CDR3 is 14 amino acids. Germline V gene lookup returns CDR1 MNHEY and CDR2 SMNVEV (reference sequence). The trim removed 6 bases at V and 3 bases at J, leaving 5 bases unmatched. The CDR3 loop is CASRGDRLNQPQHF. The DNA of the CDR3 is TGTGCCAGCAGGGGGGACAGACTCAATCAGCCCCAGCATTTT.